Listed below are T cell receptor beta chains from one sample, sequenced in a study of technical replicates of blood from several donors. This table comes from immunoSEQ multiplex PCR, and its TCRdb copy is limited to in-frame clones, with some not included. This sample has 50,000 to 65,000 clones, with around 92% found just once. Input material: PBMCs. These receptors all stem from a human donor in good health. Some clones in this sample may be carry-over from other donors' samples. Both conserved end residues are part of each CDR3. D genes are given only for firm matches. The size entry is marked missing in some rows and otherwise reads once, few, many or a size class.

d_call | j_call | v_call | clone_size | cdr3_nt | cdr3_aa
NA | TRBJ1-6 | TRBV21-1 | NA | TGTGCCAGCAGCAAAGGGATAGATGGGGGGGTTTCACCCCTCCACTTT | CASSKGIDGGVSPLHF
TRBD1 | TRBJ2-7 | TRBV7-9 | NA | TGTGCCAGCAGCGCCCCCGGGACAGATGAGCAGTACTTC | CASSAPGTDEQYF
TRBD1 | TRBJ2-5 | TRBV12-5 | NA | TGTGCTAGTGTCCTAGGACAGGGGCAAGAGACCCAGTACTTC | CASVLGQGQETQYF
NA | TRBJ2-1 | TRBV13 | NA | TGTGCCAGCAGCAACGGGAGAGGGTTCAACAATGAGCAGTTCTTC | CASSNGRGFNNEQFF
TRBD1 | TRBJ2-3 | TRBV6-6 | few | TGTGCCGTGCACCGGGACAGGTTCGCAGATACGCAGTATTTT | CAVHRDRFADTQYF
NA | TRBJ2-1 | TRBV6-5 | few | TGTGCCAGCAGTTACGAGCCGGGATTGGGGGAGCAGTTCTTC | CASSYEPGLGEQFF
TRBD2 | TRBJ2-2 | TRBV2 | NA | TGTGCCAGCGGGGGGGACCGATACGGGGAGCTGTTTTTT | CASGGDRYGELFF
TRBD1 | TRBJ1-4 | TRBV29-1 | NA | TGCAGCGTCAAGGGACAGGACGGAGAAAAACTGTTTTTT | CSVKGQDGEKLFF
NA | TRBJ2-7 | TRBV5-4 | NA | TGTGCCAGAGATTTCGGACAGCCACATAAATACGAGCAGTACTTC | CARDFGQPHKYEQYF
TRBD1 | TRBJ2-2 | TRBV7-9 | NA | TGTGCCAGCAGCGCGGACAGGTGGTCCGGGGAGCTGTTTTTT | CASSADRWSGELFF
TRBD2 | TRBJ2-1 | TRBV27 | NA | TGTGCCAGCAGTCCTCCGGGACTAGCGGGGGATGAGCAGTTCTTC | CASSPPGLAGDEQFF
TRBD1 | TRBJ1-4 | TRBV18 | NA | TGTGCCAGCGCCCGACAGGGTGCAACTAATGAAAAACTGTTTTTT | CASARQGATNEKLFF
NA | TRBJ1-2 | TRBV18 | NA | TGTGCCAGCTCGTCCGGGGGGCTAGATGGCTACACCTTC | CASSSGGLDGYTF
TRBD2 | TRBJ2-1 | TRBV7-3 | NA | TGTGCCAGCAGCCCCCAAGGCACTAGCGGGAGGCAAGAGCAGTTCTTC | CASSPQGTSGRQEQFF
NA | TRBJ1-2 | TRBV7-9 | NA | TGTGCCAGCAGCTCCCATGGTCTAGCGGGCTACACCTTC | CASSSHGLAGYTF
NA | TRBJ2-5 | TRBV28 | NA | TGTGCCAGCAGTCCCGCGGTTCGCCAGTACTTC | CASSPAVRQYF
TRBD2 | TRBJ2-7 | TRBV11-3 | NA | TGTGCCAGCAGCCGAAGCGGGGTCTCCTACGAGCAGTACTTC | CASSRSGVSYEQYF
NA | TRBJ2-7 | TRBV7-2 | NA | TGTGCCAGCAGGCCCTCACGGAGCTCCTACGAGCAGTACTTC | CASRPSRSSYEQYF
TRBD2 | TRBJ2-7 | TRBV5-8 | NA | TGTGCCAGCAGCTCCTGGACTAGCGGATACGAGCAGTACTTC | CASSSWTSGYEQYF
NA | TRBJ2-1 | TRBV5-8 | NA | TGTGCCAGCACACTCTCGCGGGCATACAATGAGCAGTTCTTC | CASTLSRAYNEQFF
TRBD1 | TRBJ1-4 | TRBV4-2 | NA | TGTGCCAGCAGCCATCAGAACAGGGGAACTAATGAAAAACTGTTTTTT | CASSHQNRGTNEKLFF
NA | TRBJ2-7 | TRBV15 | NA | TGTGCCACTAGGACAGAACCTTTATCCTACGAGCAGTACTTC | CATRTEPLSYEQYF
NA | TRBJ1-1 | TRBV2 | NA | TGTGCCAGCAGTGATGAGAGAGAAGCTTTCTTT | CASSDEREAFF
TRBD2 | TRBJ2-5 | TRBV9 | NA | TGTGCCAGCAGCGATTCTAGCGGGAGTGCAGAGACCCAGTACTTC | CASSDSSGSAETQYF
NA | TRBJ2-1 | TRBV7-3 | NA | TGTGCCAGCAGCTTAGCAGGGCGCGAGCAGTTCTTC | CASSLAGREQFF
NA | TRBJ2-1 | TRBV11-3 | NA | TGTGCCAGCAGCTTAGAAAGGGGCAGTCAAACCTACAATGAGCAGTTCTTC | CASSLERGSQTYNEQFF
TRBD2 | TRBJ2-7 | TRBV4-3 | NA | TGCGCCAGCAGCCAGTACATAGCGGGGGGGCGCTACGAGCAGTACTTC | CASSQYIAGGRYEQYF
NA | TRBJ2-3 | TRBV9 | NA | TGTGCCAGCAGCGTAGCCGCAGATACGCAGTATTTT | CASSVAADTQYF
NA | TRBJ2-7 | TRBV25-1 | NA | TGTGCCAGCAGTCCGGGGGTGGGGGAGCAGTACTTC | CASSPGVGEQYF
TRBD2 | TRBJ2-5 | TRBV2 | NA | TGTGCCAGCAGCGAAAGGATTCTAGCCCTGGGGGGGGCCCAGTACTTC | CASSERILALGGAQYF
NA | TRBJ2-7 | TRBV6-1 | NA | TGTGCCACTAAAGGGGCAGGGTTAAACGAGCAGTACTTC | CATKGAGLNEQYF
TRBD2 | TRBJ2-1 | TRBV7-3 | NA | TGTGCCAGCAGCACCGGGGGGGGCTACAATGAGCAGTTCTTC | CASSTGGGYNEQFF
TRBD1 | TRBJ1-1 | TRBV18 | NA | TGTGCCAGCTCACCAGCGACAGGGGGTAACACTGAAGCTTTCTTT | CASSPATGGNTEAFF
NA | TRBJ2-1 | TRBV5-1 | NA | TGCGCCAGCAGCTTGTCGGGAGAGAACTCCTACAATGAGCAGTTCTTC | CASSLSGENSYNEQFF
TRBD2 | TRBJ2-5 | TRBV18 | NA | TGTGCCAGCTCACCATCCCGGGGAGAACTAGCGGGGATTCAGTACTTC | CASSPSRGELAGIQYF
TRBD1 | TRBJ2-1 | TRBV18 | NA | TGTGCCAGCTCACTGGACAGGATCGGGCAGATACCGGGTGAGCAGTTCTTC | CASSLDRIGQIPGEQFF
TRBD1 | TRBJ1-2 | TRBV5-4 | NA | TGTGCCAGCAGCCATACGTCCCGGGACAGGGGCCGCGGCTACACCTTC | CASSHTSRDRGRGYTF
TRBD1 | TRBJ1-2 | TRBV4-2 | NA | TGTGCCAGCAGCCAGAGACAGGGAAAGAACGACGGCTACACCTTC | CASSQRQGKNDGYTF